These T cell receptor beta chains were read from a single sample in a study of T cell responses to AZD1222 COVID-19 vaccine. The table came from immunoSEQ multiplex PCR; TCRdb's copy has only in-frame clones and leaves some out. The table records approximately 120,000 clones, over 80% of them present only once. Material: peripheral blood, obtained on day 0 of AZD1222 vaccination. All receptors derive from an adult in good health. The CDR3 runs from the conserved cysteine through the conserved F or W. The D gene is left open where the match is weak. Some rows have no size entry. The others give once, few or many, or a class for an expanded clone.

>.|TRBJ1-2|TRBV4-1|.
TGCGCCAGCAGCCATCCCCCGGCCGGAGACTATGGCTACACCTTC
CASSHPPAGDYGYTF
>.|TRBJ2-2|TRBV12-5|.
TGTGCTAGTGGTTCCCAGTTGGCCGGGGAGCTGTTTTTT
CASGSQLAGELFF
>.|TRBJ1-6|TRBV3-1/TRBV3-2|.
TGTGCCAGCAGTCAGGGGAGTCGGGGTTCACCCCTCCACTTT
CASSQGSRGSPLHF
>.|TRBJ2-7|TRBV27|.
TGTGCCAGCAGGACAGGCTCTTCCTACGAGCAGTACTTC
CASRTGSSYEQYF
>.|TRBJ1-1|TRBV5-1|TRBD1
TGCGCCAGCAGCTTGACAGGGGGGCACACTGAAGCTTTCTTT
CASSLTGGHTEAFF
>once|TRBJ2-6|TRBV27|.
TGTGCCAGCTCAGGGGTACCGGGGGCCAACGTCCTGACTTTC
CASSGVPGANVLTF
>.|TRBJ1-6|TRBV12-5|.
TGTGCTAGTGGTTCCACCAATTCACCCCTCCACTTT
CASGSTNSPLHF
>.|TRBJ1-2|TRBV7-9|.
TGTGCCAGCAGCACCTCGAACTATGGCTACACCTTC
CASSTSNYGYTF
>.|TRBJ2-1|TRBV3-1/TRBV3-2|.
TGTGCCAGCAGCCAAGGTCGTAACAATGAGCAGTTCTTC
CASSQGRNNEQFF
>.|TRBJ2-1|TRBV6-6|.
TGTGCCAGCCGTAGCTGGGTGACGGAGCAGTTCTTC
CASRSWVTEQFF
>.|TRBJ2-7|TRBV12-5|.
TGTGCTAGTGGTTTTCTATACGAGCAGTACTTC
CASGFLYEQYF
>.|TRBJ2-1|TRBV19|TRBD2
TGTGCCACCTCAACGGGTTGGAGACTAGCGGGAAACTACAATGAGCAGTTCTTC
CATSTGWRLAGNYNEQFF
>.|TRBJ1-2|TRBV4-3|TRBD1
TGCGCCAGCAGCCCGGGACAGGGGAGGGCTAACTATGGCTACACCTTC
CASSPGQGRANYGYTF